This TCR beta chain was sequenced during a study of graft-versus-host responses after intestinal transplantation. Study results and caveats: Present in recipient marrow, GvH clones included some that appeared first in ileum or blood.

The germline V gene encodes CDR1 MDHEN and CDR2 SYDVKM. V was cut by 3 bases and J by 4 bases, with 6 bases left in between. The CDR3 loop spans 12 amino acids. This table comes from immunoSEQ multiplex PCR, and its TCRdb copy is limited to in-frame clones, with some not included. This table has tens of thousands of clones, roughly 87% appearing once. Notes on this clone: No antigen is known for it.

The V gene is TRBV28, the J gene TRBJ1-2; D is unresolved. This sequence originates from a human patient who received an intestinal transplant, so some T cells may come from the graft donor. This sample comprised PBMCs, obtained roughly 34 months after transplant. The DNA for the CDR3 is TGTGCCAGCAGTTTGGGCGGCTATGGCTACACCTTC. Encoded protein: CASSLGGYGYTF.